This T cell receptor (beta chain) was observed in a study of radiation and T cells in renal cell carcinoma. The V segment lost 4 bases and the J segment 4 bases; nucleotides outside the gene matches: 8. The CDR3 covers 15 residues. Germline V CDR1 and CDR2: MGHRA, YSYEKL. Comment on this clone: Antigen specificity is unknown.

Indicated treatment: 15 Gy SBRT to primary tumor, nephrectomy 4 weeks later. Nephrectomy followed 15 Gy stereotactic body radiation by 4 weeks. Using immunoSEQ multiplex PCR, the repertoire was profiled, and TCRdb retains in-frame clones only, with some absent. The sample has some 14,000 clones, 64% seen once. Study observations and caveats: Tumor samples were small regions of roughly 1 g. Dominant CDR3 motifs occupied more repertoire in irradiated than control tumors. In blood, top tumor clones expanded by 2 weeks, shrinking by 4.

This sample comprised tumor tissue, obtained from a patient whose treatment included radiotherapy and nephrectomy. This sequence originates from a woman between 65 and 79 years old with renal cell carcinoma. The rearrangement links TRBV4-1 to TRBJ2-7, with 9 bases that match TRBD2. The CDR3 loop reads CASSPGLAGVYEQYF. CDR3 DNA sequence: TGCGCCAGCAGCCCTGGGTTAGCGGGAGTATACGAGCAGTACTTC.